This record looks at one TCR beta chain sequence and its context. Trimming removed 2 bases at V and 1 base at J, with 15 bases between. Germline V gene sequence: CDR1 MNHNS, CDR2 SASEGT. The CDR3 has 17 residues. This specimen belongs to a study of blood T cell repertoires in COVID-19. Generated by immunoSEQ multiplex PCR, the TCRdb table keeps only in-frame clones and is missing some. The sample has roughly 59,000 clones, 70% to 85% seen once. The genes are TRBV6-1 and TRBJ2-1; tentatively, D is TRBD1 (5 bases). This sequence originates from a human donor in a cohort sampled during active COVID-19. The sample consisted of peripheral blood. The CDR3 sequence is CASSEQWTFGSYNEQFF. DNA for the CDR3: TGTGCCAGCAGTGAACAGTGGACATTTGGATCCTACAATGAGCAGTTCTTC.